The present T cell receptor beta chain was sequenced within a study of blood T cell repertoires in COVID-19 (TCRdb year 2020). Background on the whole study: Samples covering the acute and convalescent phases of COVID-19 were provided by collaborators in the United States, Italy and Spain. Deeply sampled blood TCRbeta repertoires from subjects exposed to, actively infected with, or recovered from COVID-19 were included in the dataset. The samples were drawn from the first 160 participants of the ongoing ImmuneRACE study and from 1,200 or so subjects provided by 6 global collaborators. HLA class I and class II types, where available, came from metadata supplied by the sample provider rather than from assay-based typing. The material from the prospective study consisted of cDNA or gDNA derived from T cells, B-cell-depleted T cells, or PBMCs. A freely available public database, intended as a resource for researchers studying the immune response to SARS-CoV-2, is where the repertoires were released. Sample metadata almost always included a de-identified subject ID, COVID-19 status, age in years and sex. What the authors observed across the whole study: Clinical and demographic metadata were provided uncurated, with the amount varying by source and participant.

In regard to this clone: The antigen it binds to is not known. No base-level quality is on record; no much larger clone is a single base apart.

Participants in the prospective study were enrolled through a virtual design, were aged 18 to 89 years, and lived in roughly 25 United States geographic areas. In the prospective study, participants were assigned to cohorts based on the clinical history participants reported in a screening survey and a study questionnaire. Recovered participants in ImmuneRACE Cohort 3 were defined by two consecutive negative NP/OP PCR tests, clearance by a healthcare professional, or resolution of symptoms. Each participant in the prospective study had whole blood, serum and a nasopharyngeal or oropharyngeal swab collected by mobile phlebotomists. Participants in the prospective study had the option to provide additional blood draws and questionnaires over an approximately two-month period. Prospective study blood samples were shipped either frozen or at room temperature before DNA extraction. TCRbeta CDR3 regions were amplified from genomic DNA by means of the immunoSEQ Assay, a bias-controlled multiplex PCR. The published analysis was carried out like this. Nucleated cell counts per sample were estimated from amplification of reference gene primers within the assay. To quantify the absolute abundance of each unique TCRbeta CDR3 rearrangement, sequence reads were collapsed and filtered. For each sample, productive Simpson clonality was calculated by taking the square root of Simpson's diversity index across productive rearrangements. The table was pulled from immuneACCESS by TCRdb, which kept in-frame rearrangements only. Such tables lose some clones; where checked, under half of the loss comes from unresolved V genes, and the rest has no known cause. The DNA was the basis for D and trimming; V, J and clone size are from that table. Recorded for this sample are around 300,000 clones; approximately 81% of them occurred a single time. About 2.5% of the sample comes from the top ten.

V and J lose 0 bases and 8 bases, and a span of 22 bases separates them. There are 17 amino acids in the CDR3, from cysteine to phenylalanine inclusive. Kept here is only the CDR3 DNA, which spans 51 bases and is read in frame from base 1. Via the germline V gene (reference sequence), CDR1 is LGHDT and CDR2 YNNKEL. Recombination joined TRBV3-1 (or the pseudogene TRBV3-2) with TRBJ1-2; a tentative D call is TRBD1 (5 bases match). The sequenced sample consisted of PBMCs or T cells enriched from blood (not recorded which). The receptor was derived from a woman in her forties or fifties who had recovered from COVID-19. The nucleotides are TGTGCCAGCAGCCAAGACCTTGTCCAGGGAATCCAGGGCGGCTACACCTTC. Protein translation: CASSQDLVQGIQGGYTF.